The 3 T cell receptor beta chains below come from one sample, sequenced in a study of control samples from healthy donors and cancer patients. TCRdb's table, derived via immunoSEQ multiplex PCR, lists solely in-frame clones and lacks some. The sample records tens of thousands of clones, around nine tenths being singletons. Input material: PBMCs. These receptors came from a woman between 45 and 60 years old with colorectal cancer.

The chain carries TRBV7-2 and TRBJ2-1, with D possibly being TRBD1 (5 bases). Germline CDR1 and CDR2: SGHTA and FQGNSA. This CDR3 has 14 residues. The V gene lost 3 bases and the J gene lost 9 bases, with 15 bases spanning the gap. The CDR3 sequence is CASSFSGASPEQFF. DNA of the CDR3: TGTGCCAGCAGCTTTTCTGGGGCGTCACCTGAGCAGTTCTTC. The full variable domain, rest sourced from reference TRBV7-2 and TRBJ2-1, is GAGVSQSPSNKVTEKGKDVELRCDPISGHTALYWYRQSLGQGLEFLIYFQGNSAPDKSGLPSDRFSAERTGGSVSTLTIQRTQQEDSAVYLCASSFSGASPEQFFGPGTRLTVL.

The chain recombines TRBV4-3 with TRBJ2-1, with TRBD2 identical over 9 bases. This CDR3 comprises 16 residues. CDR1 is LGHNA, CDR2 YSLEER, per germline. Unmatched junction bases numbered 4, after V lost 0 bases and J lost 4 bases. The CDR3 loop is CASSQEGGGAYNEQFF. DNA of the CDR3: TGCGCCAGCAGCCAAGAGGGCGGGGGGGCGTACAATGAGCAGTTCTTC.

The V and J genes are TRBV18 and TRBJ1-2; D is unclear. With 2 bases removed from V and 2 bases from J, the gap between germline ends came to 3 bases. The germline V gene encodes CDR1 KGHSH and CDR2 LQKENI. The CDR3 is made up of 12 amino acids. The CDR3, as DNA: TGTGCCAGCTCACCAGGGAACTATGGCTACACCTTC. This encodes CASSPGNYGYTF.